These 17 T cell receptor beta chains originate from one sample sequenced in a study of post-analysis software for immune sequencing data. Tagging with unique molecular identifiers was a feature of the TCR beta cDNA libraries. Each CDR3 protein gets one entry after TCRdb re-called the PCR reads with MiXCR. The data hold almost 700,000 distinct CDR3 sequences, with about 60% observed a single time. These receptors' antigens are unknown. Points from the study as a whole: Patients had higher frequencies than controls of five or six TRBV segments, including TRBV5-6, TRBV5-1 and TRBV20-1.

Sequencing input: blood. These receptors were collected from a girl under 10 years old with multiple sclerosis.

This clonotype was counted once. The genes are TRBV6-5 and TRBJ2-7; TRBD1 might be the D (6 bases). The germline CDR1 and CDR2 sequences are MNHEY and SVGAGI. This CDR3 spans 15 amino acids. V was trimmed by 9 bases and J by 0 bases, leaving 18 bases between them. The DNA for the CDR3 is TGTGCCAGTAGTACGGGACACGCTAGCTCCTACGAGCAGTACTTC. Translated, it gives CASSTGHASSYEQYF.

V is TRBV4-3 and J is TRBJ1-1, with D possibly being TRBD1 (6 bases). Germline values: CDR1 LGHNA, CDR2 YSLEER. V lost 0 bases to trimming and J lost 3 bases, with 14 bases between them. The CDR3 extends over 16 amino acids. The CDR3 loop is CASSQEEGGRDTEAFF. The CDR3 region has the DNA TGCGCCAGCAGCCAAGAGGAGGGGGGGCGGGACACTGAAGCTTTCTTT.

This clonotype showed up just a few times. The chain recombines TRBV27 with TRBJ2-1; 10 positions match TRBD2. CDR3 length: 15 amino acids. Germline-derived CDR1 and CDR2 are MNHEY and SMNVEV (reference sequence). V shed 5 bases and J 9 bases; nucleotides not matched to a gene: 10. The CDR3 DNA is TGTGCCAGCAGTGGACTAGCGGCCCTACAAGGTGAGCAGTTCTTC. It specifies CASSGLAALQGEQFF.

Concerning this clonotype: The junction departs from the called germline gene at one end, perhaps through a read error. The V and J genes are TRBV12-3 or TRBV12-4 and TRBJ1-5; D is undetermined. The CDR3 length is 11 residues. This CDR3 reads CASSSNQPQHF. As DNA, the CDR3 is TGCGCCAGCAGCTCCAATCAGCCCCAGCATTTT.

The chain is built from TRBV6-2 or TRBV6-3 and TRBJ1-1, with 7 bases matching TRBD1. V dropped 10 bases and J dropped 7; count of bases not matched to a gene: 12. Germline-derived CDR1 and CDR2 are MNHEY and SVGEGT. The CDR3 has 13 amino acids. CDR3 in DNA: TGTGCCACCACAAGCCGGGACAGTGGTGAAGCTTTCTTT. Translation: CATTSRDSGEAFF.

The chain joins TRBV12-3 or TRBV12-4 to TRBJ1-1, with D possibly being TRBD1 (6 bases). This CDR3 is 13 amino acids long. Trimming removed 7 bases from V and 5 bases from J, with 14 bases in between. The CDR3 reads CASTPGESTEAFF. The DNA of the CDR3 is TGTGCCAGCACCCCAGGGGAGAGTACTGAAGCTTTCTTT.

The chain employs TRBV20-1 and TRBJ1-6, with D uncertain. Germline V gene data show CDR1 as DFQATT and CDR2 as SNEGSKA (reference sequence). This CDR3 has 14 amino acids. V lost 0 bases, J lost 9 bases, and 12 bases lay in between. CDR3 in amino acids: CSARDRLERSPLHF. CDR3 bases: TGCAGTGCTAGAGATAGACTGGAACGTTCACCCCTCCACTTT.

The chain combines TRBV4-2 with TRBJ2-1, with 14 bases fitting TRBD2. The ends lost 0 bases at V and 6 bases at J; junction bases unmatched: 7. In germline, CDR1 is LGHNA, CDR2 YNFKEQ. There are 18 residues in the CDR3. As DNA, the CDR3 is TGTGCCAGCAGCCAAGATAGAGGACTAGCGGGAGGTCTCAATGAGCAGTTCTTC. Translation gives CASSQDRGLAGGLNEQFF.

This clonotype was observed a handful of times. The chain has TRBV29-1 and TRBJ2-1, with D perhaps matching TRBD2 (6 bases). The CDR3 totals 12 residues. Germline V CDR1 and CDR2: SQVTM, ANQGSEA. The V and J ends lost 2 bases and 6 bases respectively, with 8 bases between them. CDR3: CSVERGFNEQFF. The CDR3 region has the DNA TGCAGCGTTGAACGGGGGTTCAATGAGCAGTTCTTC.

This chain joins TRBV6-6 and TRBJ2-5, with 9 bases identical to TRBD1. V lost 5 bases, J lost 5 bases, and 6 bases stayed unmatched. This CDR3 is built from 14 residues. Per germline, CDR1 MNHNY and CDR2 SVGAGI (reference sequence). The CDR3 loop is CASSGQGRTETQYF. In DNA, the CDR3 is TGTGCCAGCAGTGGACAGGGGAGGACGGAGACCCAGTACTTC.

This chain links TRBV20-1 with TRBJ2-5, with no clear D. This CDR3 is 12 amino acids long. With 0 bases removed from V and 4 bases from J, the gap between germline ends came to 6 bases. Germline assignment: CDR1 DFQATT and CDR2 SNEGSKA (reference sequence). As DNA, the CDR3 is TGCAGTGCTAGAGATCCTAGAGAGACCCAGTACTTC. Amino acid sequence: CSARDPRETQYF.

The V call is TRBV20-1, the J call TRBJ2-5; tentatively, D is TRBD2 (7 bases). Germline CDR1 is DFQATT and CDR2 is SNEGSKA (reference sequence). The V end lost 7 bases, the J end lost 2 bases, and 17 bases lay between the germline ends. The CDR3 has 14 residues. CDR3 amino acids: CSVPRGGGQETQYF. The DNA for the CDR3 is TGCAGTGTCCCCCGAGGGGGGGGACAAGAGACCCAGTACTTC.

This clonotype occurred a few times. The J gene is TRBJ2-7, the V gene TRBV29-1; TRBD1 aligns across 9 bases. The V and J ends lost 4 bases and 7 bases, in that order; junction bases with no gene match: 17. The CDR3 sequence is 16 residues long. Germline-derived CDR1 and CDR2 are SQVTM and ANQGSEA. CDR3 nucleotide sequence: TGCAGCGTTGCAACTTACCCGGGACAGGGTCTCCCGGAGCAGTACTTC. Protein sequence: CSVATYPGQGLPEQYF.

The rearrangement uses TRBV6-5 and TRBJ1-5; D not resolved. CDR3 size: 15 residues. CDR1 is MNHEY and CDR2 is SVGAGI in the germline V gene. V dropped 2 bases and J dropped 0 bases, with 8 bases sitting between them. As DNA, the CDR3 is TGTGCCAGCAGTTACGATTCTAATAGCAATCAGCCCCAGCATTTT. It is translated as CASSYDSNSNQPQHF.

This chain uses TRBV5-1 with TRBJ2-5, with a weak D call TRBD2 (7 bases). The CDR3 covers 15 residues. V was pared by 3 bases and J by 4 bases, with 16 bases between. Germline V lookup: CDR1 SGHRS, CDR2 YFSETQ. DNA for the CDR3: TGCGCCAGCAGCTACGAGGGGGGGAGAGGAGAGACCCAGTACTTC. Amino acids: CASSYEGGRGETQYF.

The chain links TRBV4-2 to TRBJ2-5; the D gene is possibly TRBD2 (5 bases). Germline V lookup: CDR1 LGHNA, CDR2 YNFKEQ. V was cut by 1 base and J by 5 bases, with 14 bases left in between. The CDR3 consists of 15 residues. This chain's CDR3 is CASSQGTLGGETQYF. DNA of the CDR3: TGTGCCAGCAGCCAAGGTACACTAGGAGGCGAGACCCAGTACTTC.

The CDR3 nucleotides are TGCAGCGTTGGACAGTCGGACACCGGGGAGCTGTTTTTT. Translating it yields CSVGQSDTGELFF. The chain uses TRBV29-1 and TRBJ2-2; maybe TRBD1 (5 bases). This CDR3 is 13 amino acids long. V lost 4 bases and J lost 3, with 9 bases in between. The germline gives CDR1 SQVTM, CDR2 ANQGSEA.